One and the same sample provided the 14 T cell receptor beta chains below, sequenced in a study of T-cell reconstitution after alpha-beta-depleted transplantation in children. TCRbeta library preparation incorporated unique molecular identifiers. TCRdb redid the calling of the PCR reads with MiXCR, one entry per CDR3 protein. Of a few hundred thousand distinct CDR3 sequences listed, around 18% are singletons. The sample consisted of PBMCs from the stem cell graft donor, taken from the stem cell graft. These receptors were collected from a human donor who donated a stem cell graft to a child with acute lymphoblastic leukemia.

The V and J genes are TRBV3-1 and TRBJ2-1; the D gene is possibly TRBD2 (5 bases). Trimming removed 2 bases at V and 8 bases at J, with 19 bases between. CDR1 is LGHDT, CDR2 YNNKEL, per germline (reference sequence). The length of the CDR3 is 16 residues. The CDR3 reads CASSQRPGEIGYEQFF. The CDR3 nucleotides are TGTGCCAGCAGCCAAAGACCCGGGGAAATAGGGTATGAGCAGTTCTTC.

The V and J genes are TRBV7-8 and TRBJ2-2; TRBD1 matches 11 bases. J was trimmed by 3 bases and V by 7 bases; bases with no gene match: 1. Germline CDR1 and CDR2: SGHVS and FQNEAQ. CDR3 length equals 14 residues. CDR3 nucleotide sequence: TGTGCCAGCAAGGGACAGGGGGACACCGGGGAGCTGTTTTTT. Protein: CASKGQGDTGELFF.

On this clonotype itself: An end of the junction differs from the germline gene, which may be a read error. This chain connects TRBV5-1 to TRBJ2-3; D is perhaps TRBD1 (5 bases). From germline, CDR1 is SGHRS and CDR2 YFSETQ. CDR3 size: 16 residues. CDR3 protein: CASSSGRAASTDTQYF. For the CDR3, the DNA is TGTGCCAGCAGCTCCGGCAGGGCAGCTAGCACAGATACGCAGTATTTT.

In DNA form, the CDR3 reads TGTGCCAGCAGCCCACTAGCGGGGAGGGGGGATGAGCAGTTCTTC. Its translation: CASSPLAGRGDEQFF. The chain links TRBV9 to TRBJ2-1; 10 bases line up with TRBD2. The germline CDR1 and CDR2 sequences are SGDLS and YYNGEE. After removal of 4 bases from V and 8 bases from J, the junction contained 9 bases not matched to a gene. The CDR3 sequence is 15 residues long.

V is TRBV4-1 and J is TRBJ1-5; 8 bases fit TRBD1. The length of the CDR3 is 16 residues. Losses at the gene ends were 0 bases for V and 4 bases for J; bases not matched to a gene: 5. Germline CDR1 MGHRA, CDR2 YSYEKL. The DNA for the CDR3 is TGCGCCAGCAGCCAAGATCCGACAGGGGTTAATCAGCCCCAGCATTTT. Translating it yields CASSQDPTGVNQPQHF.

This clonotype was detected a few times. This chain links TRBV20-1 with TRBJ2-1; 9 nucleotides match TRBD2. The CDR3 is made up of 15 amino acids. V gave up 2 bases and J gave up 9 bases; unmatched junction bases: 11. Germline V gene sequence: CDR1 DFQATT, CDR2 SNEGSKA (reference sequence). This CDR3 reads CSARSRGSGRSEQFF. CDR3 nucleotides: TGCAGTGCTAGATCGCGAGGTAGCGGGAGAAGTGAGCAGTTCTTC.

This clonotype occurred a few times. The CDR3 sequence: CSAREIVAPYNEQFF. The CDR3 coding sequence is TGCAGTGCTCGTGAAATTGTCGCCCCCTACAATGAGCAGTTCTTC. This chain uses TRBV20-1 with TRBJ2-1; no firm D call. Germline V gives CDR1 DFQATT, CDR2 SNEGSKA (reference sequence). The CDR3 runs 15 residues. Deletions cut 5 bases from V and 2 bases from J, with 16 bases between.

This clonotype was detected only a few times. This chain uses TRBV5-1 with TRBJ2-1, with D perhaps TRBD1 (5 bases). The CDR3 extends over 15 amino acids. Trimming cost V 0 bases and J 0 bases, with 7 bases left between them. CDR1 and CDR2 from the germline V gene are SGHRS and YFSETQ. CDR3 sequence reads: CASSLDRNSYNEQFF. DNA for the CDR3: TGCGCCAGCAGCTTGGACAGGAACTCCTACAATGAGCAGTTCTTC. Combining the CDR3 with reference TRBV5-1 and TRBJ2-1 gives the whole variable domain KAGVTQTPRYLIKTRGQQVTLSCSPISGHRSVSWYQQTPGQGLQFLFEYFSETQRNKGNFPGRFSGRQFSNSRSEMNVSTLELGDSALYLCASSLDRNSYNEQFFGPGTRLTVL.

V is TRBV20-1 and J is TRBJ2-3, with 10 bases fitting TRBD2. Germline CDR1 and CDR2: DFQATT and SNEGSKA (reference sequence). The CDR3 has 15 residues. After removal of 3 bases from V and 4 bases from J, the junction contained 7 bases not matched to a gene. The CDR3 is CSASYEAGGPDTQYF. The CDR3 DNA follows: TGCAGTGCTAGCTACGAAGCGGGAGGGCCAGATACGCAGTATTTT.

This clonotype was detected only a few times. For the CDR3, the DNA is TGCGCCAGCAGCTTGGACGGGCTAGCGGGCTACAATGAGCAGTTCTTC. It specifies CASSLDGLAGYNEQFF. This chain uses TRBV5-1 with TRBJ2-1; 8 nucleotides match TRBD2. Germline V CDR1 and CDR2: SGHRS, YFSETQ. V was clipped by 0 bases and J by 3 bases; unmatched bases: 5. This CDR3 comprises 16 residues.

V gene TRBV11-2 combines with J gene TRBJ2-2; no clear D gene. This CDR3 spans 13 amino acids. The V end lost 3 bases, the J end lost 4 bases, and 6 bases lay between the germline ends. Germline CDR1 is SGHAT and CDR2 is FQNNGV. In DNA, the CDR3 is TGTGCCAGCAGCTTTTCTACCACCGGGGAGCTGTTTTTT. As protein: CASSFSTTGELFF. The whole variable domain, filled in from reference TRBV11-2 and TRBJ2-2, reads EAGVAQSPRYKIIEKRQSVAFWCNPISGHATLYWYQQILGQGPKLLIQFQNNGVVDDSQLPKDRFSAERLKGVDSTLKIQPAKLEDSAVYLCASSFSTTGELFFGEGSRLTVL.

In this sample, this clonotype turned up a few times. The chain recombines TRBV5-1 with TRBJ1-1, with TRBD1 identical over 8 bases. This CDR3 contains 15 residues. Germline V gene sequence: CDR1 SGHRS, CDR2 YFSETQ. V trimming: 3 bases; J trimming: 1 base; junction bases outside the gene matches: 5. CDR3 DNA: TGCGCCAGCAGCTGGTCACAGGGGGGGAACACTGAAGCTTTCTTT. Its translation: CASSWSQGGNTEAFF.

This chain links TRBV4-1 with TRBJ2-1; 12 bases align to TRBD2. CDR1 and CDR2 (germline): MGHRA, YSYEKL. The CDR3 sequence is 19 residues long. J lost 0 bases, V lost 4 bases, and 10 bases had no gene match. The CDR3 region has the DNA TGCGCCAGCAGCCCGACGGGACTAGCGGGCGAGAGCTCCTACAATGAGCAGTTCTTC. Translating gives CASSPTGLAGESSYNEQFF.

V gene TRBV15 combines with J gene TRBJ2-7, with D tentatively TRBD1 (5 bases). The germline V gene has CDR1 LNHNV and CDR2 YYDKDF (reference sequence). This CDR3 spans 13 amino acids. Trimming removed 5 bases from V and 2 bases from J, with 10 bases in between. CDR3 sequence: CATSGGHTYEQYF. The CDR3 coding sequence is TGTGCCACCAGCGGCGGACACACCTACGAGCAGTACTTC.